This T cell receptor beta chain was captured in a study of cytomegalovirus exposure and HLA in healthy donors. The table came from immunoSEQ multiplex PCR; TCRdb's copy has only in-frame clones and leaves some out. The table includes more than 110,000 clones, 84% detected once. Germline V CDR1 and CDR2: MNHEY, SMNVEV (reference sequence). The V end was cut by 8 bases, the J end by 2 bases, with 14 bases between. This CDR3 spans 14 amino acids. Sequencing input: PBMCs. The chain has TRBV27 and TRBJ2-3; possible D gene TRBD2, 5 bases. The TCR originated in a woman aged 30 to 39 in good health and CMV-seronegative. The DNA of the CDR3 is TGTGCCAGCTGTGGCAGACGGGACACAGATACGCAGTATTTT. The encoded protein is CASCGRRDTDTQYF.